One sample yielded the 30 T cell receptor beta chains listed below, sequenced in a study of identical twins. TCRdb re-analysed the 5' RACE reads in MiXCR, keeping a single row per CDR3 protein. Of 300,000 to 400,000 distinct CDR3 sequences listed, around an eighth are singletons. This same sample was also part of a study on yellow fever vaccine responses in identical twins.

Sequences were obtained from CD8+ T cells sorted from blood. Every receptor here comes from a woman between 18 and 30 years old in good health.

In this sample, this clonotype turned up a few times. The chain's CDR3 is CASSPSGGGEQFF. The CDR3 DNA is TGTGCCAGCAGCCCCTCAGGGGGCGGGGAGCAGTTCTTC. The chain combines TRBV7-7 with TRBJ2-1, with 8 bases that match TRBD1. The CDR3 runs to 13 residues. The V segment lost 5 bases and the J segment 10 bases; nucleotides outside the gene matches: 7. From germline, CDR1 is SSHAT and CDR2 FNYEAQ (reference sequence).

This sequence joins TRBV27 and TRBJ2-1; D remains unclear. This CDR3 comprises 14 residues. Looked up from germline, CDR1 is MNHEY and CDR2 is SMNVEV (reference sequence). Trimming stripped 5 bases from V and 5 bases from J, with 13 bases between. The chain's CDR3 is CASSAYRPDNEQFF. The CDR3, as DNA: TGTGCCAGCAGTGCCTACCGGCCCGACAATGAGCAGTTCTTC.

This clonotype was counted between two and nine times. The chain couples TRBV9 to TRBJ2-3, with 14 bases that match TRBD2. V lost 2 bases, J lost 7 bases, and 12 bases stayed unmatched. From germline, CDR1 is SGDLS and CDR2 YYNGEE. The CDR3 is made up of 18 amino acids. CDR3 amino acids: CASSVGTSGSPLTNTQYF. CDR3 sequence (DNA): TGTGCCAGCAGCGTCGGGACTAGCGGGAGCCCCCTCACGAATACGCAGTATTTT.

CDR3: CASGLPGANEQFF. CDR3 coding DNA: TGTGCTAGTGGTCTTCCGGGGGCCAATGAGCAGTTCTTC. This chain links TRBV12-5 with TRBJ2-1; possibly TRBD1 or TRBD2 for D (6 bases each). V was clipped by 5 bases and J by 6 bases, with 11 bases between them. The CDR3 runs to 13 residues. Germline lookup yields CDR1 LGHNT and CDR2 FRNRAP.

The V and J genes are TRBV7-9 and TRBJ1-1; D is possibly TRBD1 (6 bases). V was cut by 5 bases and J by 1 base, with 14 bases left in between. This CDR3 spans 15 amino acids. Germline V CDR1 and CDR2: SEHNR, FQNEAQ (reference sequence). The CDR3 bases are TGTGCCAGCAGCCTAGTCGGGGGCAAGAACACTGAAGCTTTCTTT. It specifies CASSLVGGKNTEAFF.

This clonotype was picked up many times. The chain links TRBV28 to TRBJ2-7; 7 nucleotides align to TRBD1. With V trimmed by 1 base and J by 2 bases, 5 bases remained unmatched. The CDR3 consists of 15 residues. Germline V CDR1 and CDR2: MDHEN, SYDVKM. In DNA, the CDR3 is TGTGCCAGCAGTTTATCCCCGGGACAGCCCTACGAGCAGTACGTC. Translated, it gives CASSLSPGQPYEQYV.

This clonotype was found a few times. The chain employs TRBV5-1 and TRBJ2-5, with D perhaps matching TRBD2 (5 bases). The CDR3 is made up of 20 amino acids. CDR1 and CDR2 (germline): SGHRS, YFSETQ. Deletions cut 0 bases from V and 4 bases from J, with 28 bases between. The CDR3 bases are TGCGCCAGCAGCTTGGTGGATGACCGGCAAGGATCTCGGAGGTCAGAGACCCAGTACTTC. Its protein product is CASSLVDDRQGSRRSETQYF.

The genes are TRBV5-4 and TRBJ2-1; 8 bases map to TRBD1. The germline gives CDR1 SGHNT, CDR2 YYREEE (reference sequence). With V trimmed by 3 bases and J by 3 bases, 8 bases remained unmatched. This CDR3 is built from 16 residues. DNA of the CDR3: TGTGCCAGCAGCTCTGTACCGGGACAGGTCTACAATGAGCAGTTCTTC. Its protein is CASSSVPGQVYNEQFF. Full variable domain (remainder filled in from reference TRBV5-4 and TRBJ2-1): ETGVTQSPTHLIKTRGQQVTLRCSSQSGHNTVSWYQQALGQGPQFIFQYYREEENGRGNFPPRFSGLQFPNYSSELNVNALELDDSALYLCASSSVPGQVYNEQFFGPGTRLTVL.

This clonotype appeared a few times. The chain employs TRBV3-1 and TRBJ1-2; no definite D call. CDR3 length: 16 amino acids. V was shortened by 1 base and J by 0 bases, with 12 bases between the two germline ends. The germline CDR1 and CDR2 sequences are LGHDT and YNNKEL (reference sequence). The CDR3 protein is CASSQAMNRANYGYTF. The CDR3 nucleotides are TGTGCCAGCAGCCAAGCCATGAACAGAGCTAACTATGGCTACACCTTC.

The chain joins TRBV12-3 or TRBV12-4 to TRBJ2-3; D tentatively fits TRBD1 or TRBD2 (9 bases each). Trimming stripped 7 bases from V and 11 bases from J, with 19 bases between. The CDR3 is made up of 13 amino acids. CDR3 coding DNA: TGTGCCAGCAACAGAGCGGGGGGACAGGGGCAGTATTTT. Amino acids: CASNRAGGQGQYF.

About this clonotype: As the CDR3 is not closed by the conserved phenylalanine or tryptophan, this likely results from a read error. The DNA is omitted, as the CDR3 cannot be located on it reliably, and the CDR3 follows TCRdb's listing. This chain connects TRBV6-1 to TRBJ2-3. CDR1 and CDR2 from the germline V gene are MNHNS and SASEGT. The CDR3 sequence runs 12 residues, both termini included. The CDR3 is CASSEAGWEVFH.

This chain joins TRBV5-6 and TRBJ2-1, with 7 bases fitting TRBD2. The CDR3 is 14 amino acids. Germline values: CDR1 SGHDT, CDR2 YYEEEE. Losses at the gene ends were 1 base for V and 10 bases for J; bases not matched to a gene: 8. This CDR3 reads CASSLWTSVGEQFF. CDR3 DNA: TGTGCCAGCAGCTTGTGGACTAGTGTCGGCGAGCAGTTCTTC.

This chain links TRBV12-5 with TRBJ2-2; 8 nucleotides agree with TRBD2. The CDR3 runs 14 residues. Germline lookup yields CDR1 LGHNT and CDR2 FRNRAP. J was trimmed by 2 bases and V by 7 bases; bases with no gene match: 3. The CDR3 loop reads CASVLAENTGELFF. Written as DNA, the CDR3 is TGTGCTAGTGTACTAGCGGAAAACACCGGGGAGCTGTTTTTT.

The gene calls are TRBV15 and TRBJ1-5; no reliable D call. V was shortened by 3 bases and J by 6 bases, with 12 bases between the two germline ends. Germline CDR1 is LNHNV and CDR2 is YYDKDF (reference sequence). The CDR3 totals 14 residues. The CDR3 here is CATSRGRESQPQHF. As DNA, the CDR3 is TGTGCCACCAGCAGGGGGAGGGAGAGTCAGCCCCAGCATTTT.

This clonotype came up a few times. This rearrangement joins TRBV7-2 to TRBJ2-1; D is unclear. Trimming cost V 2 bases and J 4 bases, with 9 bases left between them. The germline V gene has CDR1 SGHTA and CDR2 FQGNSA. The CDR3 loop spans 14 amino acids. CDR3 DNA: TGTGCCAGCAGCTTATTAGGCCAATACAATGAGCAGTTCTTC. This translates into CASSLLGQYNEQFF.

The rearrangement joins TRBV4-1 to TRBJ2-2; D ambiguous. Germline CDR1 reads MGHRA; CDR2 reads YSYEKL. V was clipped by 7 bases and J by 5 bases, with 11 bases between them. The CDR3 spans 13 residues. For the CDR3, the DNA is TGCGCCAGCACCCTCACCGGGACCGGGGAGCTGTTTTTT. Amino acid sequence: CASTLTGTGELFF.

The rearrangement links TRBV2 to TRBJ2-7, with a tentative D call TRBD2 (6 bases). V lost 2 bases and J lost 1, with 12 bases in between. The CDR3 sequence is 15 residues long. Germline assignment: CDR1 SNHLY and CDR2 FYNNEI. The CDR3 sequence: CASSEFPSESYEQYF. The CDR3 region has the DNA TGTGCCAGCAGTGAATTTCCTAGCGAGTCCTACGAGCAGTACTTC.

This clonotype was seen a handful of times. This chain joins TRBV3-1 and TRBJ2-3; the D call may be TRBD1 or TRBD2 (5 bases each). CDR3 length equals 15 residues. Germline CDR1 and CDR2: LGHDT and YNNKEL (reference sequence). The ends were cut back, 0 bases at V and 6 bases at J, with 13 bases in the middle. The CDR3 spells CASSQDGGVGDTQYF. CDR3 in DNA: TGTGCCAGCAGCCAAGATGGGGGTGTGGGGGATACGCAGTATTTT.

This clonotype was picked up a small number of times. The chain uses TRBV29-1 and TRBJ2-5, with D maybe TRBD2 (5 bases). This CDR3 region has 14 residues. The germline gives CDR1 SQVTM, CDR2 ANQGSEA. Trimming removed 0 bases at V and 2 bases at J, with 10 bases between. The chain's CDR3 is CSVEDGLKQETQYF. Here the CDR3 DNA reads TGCAGCGTTGAAGACGGACTGAAACAAGAGACCCAGTACTTC.

This clonotype was seen a few times. This chain connects TRBV10-2 to TRBJ1-5; no definite D call. V was shortened by 0 bases and J by 0 bases, with 12 bases between the two germline ends. Germline V gene lookup returns CDR1 WSHSY and CDR2 SAAADI. The CDR3 has 17 residues. The chain's CDR3 is CASSESDLRNSNQPQHF. CDR3 coding DNA: TGCGCCAGCAGTGAGTCGGATCTAAGAAATAGCAATCAGCCCCAGCATTTT.

The rearrangement uses TRBV5-4 and TRBJ2-5; possibly TRBD1 or TRBD2 for D (5 bases each). This CDR3 is 13 amino acids long. CDR1 is SGHNT and CDR2 is YYREEE in the germline V gene (reference sequence). V gave up 0 bases and J gave up 7 bases, with 10 bases separating them. CDR3 nucleotides: TGTGCCAGCAGCTTGGACGCAGGGACGACCCAGTACTTC. Protein product: CASSLDAGTTQYF.

The chain couples TRBV5-1 to TRBJ1-1; unclear D gene. There are 15 residues in the CDR3. With 2 bases removed from V and 1 base from J, the gap between germline ends came to 12 bases. The germline gives CDR1 SGHRS, CDR2 YFSETQ. The CDR3 here is CASSLGLARNTEAFF. In DNA form, the CDR3 reads TGCGCCAGCAGCTTAGGGTTAGCCCGGAACACTGAAGCTTTCTTT.

This rearrangement joins TRBV7-2 to TRBJ2-1; D remains ambiguous. CDR1 and CDR2 (germline): SGHTA, FQGNSA. The CDR3 runs 17 residues. Trimming took off 3 bases at V and 2 bases at J, with 17 bases between the two ends. The CDR3 region has the DNA TGTGCCAGCAGCTTGCAGACGTTAGAGACTGCCTACAATGAGCAGTTCTTC. Amino acid sequence: CASSLQTLETAYNEQFF.

This clonotype was seen a handful of times. The rearrangement uses TRBV27 and TRBJ2-7; D possibly matches TRBD1 or TRBD2 (5 bases each). This CDR3 spans 14 amino acids. V lost 2 bases and J lost 6, with 14 bases in between. The germline V gene has CDR1 MNHEY and CDR2 SMNVEV (reference sequence). DNA for the CDR3: TGTGCCAGCAGTTTAATCGGGGCGCCCTCCGAGCAGTACTTC. This translates into CASSLIGAPSEQYF.

This clonotype was recorded a few times. V usage is TRBV9 and J usage is TRBJ2-7; 8 bases align to TRBD1. Germline assignment: CDR1 SGDLS and CDR2 YYNGEE. The CDR3 has 15 residues. J was trimmed by 7 bases and V by 0 bases; bases with no gene match: 9. In DNA form, the CDR3 reads TGTGCCAGCAGCGTAGCGCAGGGGGCGTCTCGTGAGCAGTACTTC. Its translation is CASSVAQGASREQYF.

This clonotype was detected ten times or more. V usage is TRBV4-1 and J usage is TRBJ2-2, with D hard to call. This CDR3 comprises 11 residues. Trimming removed 8 bases from V and 6 bases from J, with 7 bases in between. CDR1 is MGHRA and CDR2 is YSYEKL in the germline V gene. The CDR3 protein is CASSRAGELFF. CDR3 sequence (DNA): TGCGCCAGCTCTAGGGCCGGGGAGCTGTTTTTT.

This rearrangement joins TRBV20-1 to TRBJ2-2; D remains ambiguous. Trimming removed 0 bases from V and 6 bases from J, with 8 bases in between. Germline-derived CDR1 and CDR2 are DFQATT and SNEGSKA (reference sequence). This CDR3 is built from 13 residues. The CDR3 nucleotides are TGCAGTGCTAGAGAGGGGTACTCCGGGGAGCTGTTTTTT. Translated: CSAREGYSGELFF.

The chain links TRBV9 to TRBJ2-2; D not resolved. The germline V and J ends were trimmed by 4 bases and 7 bases, with 20 bases remaining between them. CDR1 SGDLS and CDR2 YYNGEE come from the germline V gene. The CDR3 has 16 amino acids. The CDR3 DNA reads as TGTGCCAGCAGCCCACTAACCACCCCTCTTAGCGGGGAGCTGTTTTTT. Its translation is CASSPLTTPLSGELFF.

This clonotype was seen many times. The gene calls are TRBV4-1 and TRBJ2-3; a possible D gene is TRBD2 (6 bases). Trimming left V 1 base short and J 2 bases short, with 16 bases between. Per germline, CDR1 MGHRA and CDR2 YSYEKL. This CDR3 has 17 residues. DNA of the CDR3: TGCGCCAGCAGCCAAGCCCAGACTAGTGGGGACACAGATACGCAGTATTTT. Encoded protein: CASSQAQTSGDTDTQYF.

The V gene is TRBV24-1, the J gene TRBJ2-7, with TRBD1 matching over 7 bases. Germline V gene lookup returns CDR1 KGHDR and CDR2 SFDVKD. J lost 2 bases, V lost 4 bases, and 7 bases had no gene match. The CDR3 totals 15 residues. CDR3 bases: TGTGCCACCAGTGACCCCGGGGACAGAGCCTACGAGCAGTACTTC. This translates into CATSDPGDRAYEQYF.